This T cell receptor beta chain was profiled in a study of T cell repertoires in ileal Crohn's disease. Each sample's TCRB immunosequencing used 500 to 550 nanograms of biopsy DNA. The repertoire was sequenced with immunoSEQ multiplex PCR; TCRdb's copy has only in-frame clones and lacks some. The data contain about 59,000 clones, 70% to 90% of them seen just once; the ten biggest clones take up about 2.1%. Described time point: neoterminal ileum biopsy at postoperative endoscopy, about 6 months after surgery. CDR3 size: 12 residues. Trimming left V 6 bases short and J 4 bases short, with 12 bases between. Germline CDR1 reads SQVTM; CDR2 reads ANQGSEA.

The specimen sequenced was ileal tissue. This receptor was taken from an adult with Crohn's disease. The chain joins TRBV29-1 to TRBJ1-1; unclear D gene. The CDR3 loop is CSVRDTLTEAFF. Here the CDR3 DNA reads TGCAGCGTCAGAGACACCCTCACTGAAGCTTTCTTT. The complete variable domain, with remaining parts taken from reference TRBV29-1 and TRBJ1-1, reads SAVISQKPSRDICQRGTSLTIQCQVDSQVTMMFWYRQQPGQSLTLIATANQGSEATYESGFVIDKFPISRPNLTFSTLTVSNMSPEDSSIYLCSVRDTLTEAFFGQGTRLTVV.